The T cell receptor beta chain under discussion was sequenced for a study of cytomegalovirus exposure and HLA in healthy donors. General observations from the study: It was shown in a later analysis that HLA-associated TCR beta chains were more clonally expanded than other, equally common chains. The dataset shows that most TCR sequences were rare, while some public TCRs occurred in many donors. Later on, an analysis tied around 17,000 TCR beta sequences to HLA alleles at 0.05 false discovery rate.

PCR primers comprised 60 Vbeta and 13 Jbeta primers. Profiling relied on immunoSEQ multiplex PCR, and the TCRdb table lists in-frame clones only, not all of them. This sample has 40,000 to 45,000 clones, with around 65% found just once. Germline CDR1 is SNHLY and CDR2 is FYNNEI. The CDR3 has 13 residues. V dropped 5 bases and J dropped 4; count of bases not matched to a gene: 3. As to this clone: The antigen remains unidentified.

J is TRBJ2-5 and V is TRBV2, with 8 bases identical to TRBD1. The specimen was PBMCs. This sequence originates from a human donor in good health. In DNA, the CDR3 is TGTGCCAGCAGTACCGGGACAGGAGAGACCCAGTACTTC. Protein product: CASSTGTGETQYF.